The clone carrying this T cell receptor beta chain has a count of ten or more. The sample is drawn from a study of T cells in Graves' hyperthyroidism and ophthalmopathy. The blood sample predates any ophthalmopathy symptoms, coming from first hyperthyroidism diagnosis. Germline CDR1 MNHEY, CDR2 SMNVEV (reference sequence). The CDR3 runs to 16 residues. After removal of 5 bases from V and 1 base from J, the junction contained 10 bases not matched to a gene. There were TCR beta CDR3 regions amplified from RNA transcripts. In the first-round RT-PCR of the TCR CDR3, the HTBI primer set was used. MiXCR, applied by TCRdb to the multiplex PCR reads, yields one record per CDR3 protein. The sample has around 290,000 distinct CDR3 sequences, less than 15% seen once.

This clonotype was obtained from a woman in her 30s with Graves' hyperthyroidism that later progressed to Graves' ophthalmopathy. J is TRBJ1-1 and V is TRBV27, with 7 positions matching TRBD1. Sequenced: blood. DNA of the CDR3: TGTGCCAGCAGTCCTTTCGGGACAGCCACGAACACTGAAGCTTTCTTT. Translation: CASSPFGTATNTEAFF.